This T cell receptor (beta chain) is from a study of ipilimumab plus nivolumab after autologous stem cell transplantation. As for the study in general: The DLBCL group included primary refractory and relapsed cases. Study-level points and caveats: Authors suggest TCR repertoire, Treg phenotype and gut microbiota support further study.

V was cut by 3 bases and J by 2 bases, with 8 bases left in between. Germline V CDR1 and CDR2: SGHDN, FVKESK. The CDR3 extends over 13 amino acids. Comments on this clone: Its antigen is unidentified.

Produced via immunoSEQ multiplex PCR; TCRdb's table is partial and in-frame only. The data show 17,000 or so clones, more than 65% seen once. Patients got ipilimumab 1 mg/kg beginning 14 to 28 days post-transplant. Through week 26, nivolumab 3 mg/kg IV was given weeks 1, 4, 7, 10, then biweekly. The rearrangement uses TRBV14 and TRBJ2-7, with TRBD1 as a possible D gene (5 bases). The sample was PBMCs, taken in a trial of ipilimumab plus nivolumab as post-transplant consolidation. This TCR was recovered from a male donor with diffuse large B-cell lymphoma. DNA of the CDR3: TGTGCCAGCAGCCAGGGCAGGGCCTACGAGCAGTACTTC. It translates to CASSQGRAYEQYF.